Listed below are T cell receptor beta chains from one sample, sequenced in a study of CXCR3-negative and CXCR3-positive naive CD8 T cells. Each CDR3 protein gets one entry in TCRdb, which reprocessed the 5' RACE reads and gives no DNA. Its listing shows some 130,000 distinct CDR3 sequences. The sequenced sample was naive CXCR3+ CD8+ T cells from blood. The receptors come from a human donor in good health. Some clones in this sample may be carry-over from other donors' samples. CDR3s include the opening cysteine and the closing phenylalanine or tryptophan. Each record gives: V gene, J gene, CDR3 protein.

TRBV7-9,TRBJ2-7,CASSLGSGRALYEQYF
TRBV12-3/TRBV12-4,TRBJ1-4,CASRSPLNEKLFF
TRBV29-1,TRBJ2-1,CSVEGHLTSGPYNEQFF
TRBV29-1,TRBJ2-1,CSVHPIGTLNEQFF
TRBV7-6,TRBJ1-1,CASSLASGMDTEAFF
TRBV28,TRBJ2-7,CATHSRGGYEQYF
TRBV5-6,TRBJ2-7,CASSLAPTAYEQYF
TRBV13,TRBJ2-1,CACSWSVDEQFF
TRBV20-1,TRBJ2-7,CSARGDRAFSSYEQYF
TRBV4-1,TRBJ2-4,CASSQQMGWAGPSAIQYF
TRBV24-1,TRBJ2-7,CATSDWTEQYF
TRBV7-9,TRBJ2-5,CASRPGLAVQETQYF
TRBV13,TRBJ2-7,CASSPRIGEQYF
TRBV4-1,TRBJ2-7,CASICPGRDLAVSYEQYF
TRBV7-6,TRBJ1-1,CASSPRVLGTEAFF
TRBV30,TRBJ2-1,CAWSGPGQQFF
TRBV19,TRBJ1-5,CASRQEDQPQHF
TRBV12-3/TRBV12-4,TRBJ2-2,CASSYSNTGELFF
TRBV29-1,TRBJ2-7,CSVTYREAEAYEQYF
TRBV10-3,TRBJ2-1,CAITVGLAVSNEQFF
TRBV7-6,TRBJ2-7,CASSLEPGGRSYEQYF
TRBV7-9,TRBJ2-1,CASSVASRGFSNEQFF
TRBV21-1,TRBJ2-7,CASSPHGQSLWYEQYF
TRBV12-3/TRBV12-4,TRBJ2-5,CASSPGTPMAQYF
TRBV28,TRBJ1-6,CASSFAHRGSPLHF